The entry that follows covers one TCR beta chain sequence. Antigen specificity is unknown. Nominally healthy donors provided the samples, though records likely missed some immune exposures. Germline assignment: CDR1 MNHEY and CDR2 SVGAGI. The CDR3 has 15 amino acids. Losses at the gene ends were 5 bases for V and 6 bases for J; bases not matched to a gene: 7. The data originate from a study of cytomegalovirus exposure and HLA in healthy donors. Notes on the study in general: It was shown in a later analysis that HLA-associated TCR beta chains were more clonally expanded than other, equally common chains. Later work found most CMV-associated TCR beta chains apparently HLA-restricted.

The PCR made use of 60 Vbeta and 13 Jbeta primers. Sequencing was performed with immunoSEQ multiplex PCR; in TCRdb, only in-frame clones are kept and a portion is missing. The repertoire holds roughly 80,000 clones, with approximately 74% as singletons. Sequencing used PBMCs. The TCR sequence derives from a woman aged 50 to 65 in good health and CMV-seropositive. The chain employs TRBV6-5 and TRBJ2-2; TRBD1 agrees at 9 bases. CDR3 protein: CASSTGTGKSGELFF. DNA for the CDR3: TGTGCCAGCAGTACTGGGACAGGGAAGTCCGGGGAGCTGTTTTTT.